The 29 T cell receptor beta chains below come from one sample, sequenced in a study of shared clonotypes between healthy human individuals. Terminally differentiated effector memory CD45RA+ cells were excluded from the naive CD8 cells, which were CD45RO-negative and positively selected for CCR7. TCRdb's copy holds only in-frame clones and misses some; the assay was immunoSEQ multiplex PCR. The table has about 680,000 clones, 90% to 95% seen once. Sequencing input: naive CD8+ T cells sorted from blood. All receptors derive from a man aged 25-45 years in good health.

The CDR3 nucleotides are TGTGCCAGCAGCGACGATTTAGCGGCGAAGGGCTACAATGAGCAGTTCTTC. Translated, it gives CASSDDLAAKGYNEQFF. The rearrangement uses TRBV9 and TRBJ2-1; D possibly corresponds to TRBD2 (6 bases). With 3 bases removed from V and 3 bases from J, the gap between germline ends came to 19 bases. This CDR3 is built from 17 residues. Per germline, CDR1 SGDLS and CDR2 YYNGEE.

The chain has TRBV6-1 and TRBJ2-1; the D gene could be TRBD1 or TRBD2 (6 bases each). V shed 6 bases and J shed 0 bases, with 15 bases lying between them. The CDR3 is 16 amino acids. Looked up from germline, CDR1 is MNHNS and CDR2 is SASEGT. CDR3 protein: CASSEKSGASYNEQFF. In DNA, the CDR3 is TGTGCCAGCAGCGAAAAGTCGGGGGCCTCCTACAATGAGCAGTTCTTC.

This rearrangement joins TRBV19 to TRBJ2-1; TRBD1 agrees at 8 bases. The CDR3 is 15 amino acids. J gave up 7 bases and V 2 bases, and 7 bases lay outside the gene matches. CDR1 LNHDA and CDR2 SQIVND come from the germline V gene (reference sequence). The CDR3 reads CASSIMQGASNEQFF. The DNA for the CDR3 is TGTGCCAGTAGTATAATGCAGGGGGCGTCGAATGAGCAGTTCTTC.

The chain links TRBV7-9 to TRBJ2-7, with D possibly matching TRBD1 (5 bases). Per the germline V gene, CDR1 is SEHNR and CDR2 is FQNEAQ (reference sequence). The length of the CDR3 is 17 residues. Trimming removed 1 base from V and 0 bases from J, with 16 bases in between. The CDR3 DNA reads TGTGCCAGCAGCTTAGAAGGGGCAGGGTACCACTCCTACGAGCAGTACTTC. Translating it yields CASSLEGAGYHSYEQYF.

This chain joins TRBV7-9 and TRBJ2-3, with D unclear. Per germline, CDR1 SEHNR and CDR2 FQNEAQ (reference sequence). The V and J ends lost 1 base and 5 bases respectively, with 4 bases between them. This CDR3 contains 12 residues. In nucleotides, the CDR3 is TGTGCCAGCAGCTTAGTCGAAGATACGCAGTATTTT. Translated, it gives CASSLVEDTQYF. Based on the CDR3 plus reference TRBV7-9 and TRBJ2-3, the full variable domain is DTGVSQNPRHKITKRGQNVTFRCDPISEHNRLYWYRQTLGQGPEFLTYFQNEAQLEKSRLLSDRFSAERPKGSFSTLEIQRTEQGDSAMYLCASSLVEDTQYFGPGTRLTVL.

The CDR3 here is CASSTSRGKYNEQFF. The CDR3 nucleotides are TGTGCCAGTAGCACTTCTCGCGGGAAGTACAATGAGCAGTTCTTC. V is TRBV19 and J is TRBJ2-1; a weak D match, TRBD2 (6 bases). CDR1 is LNHDA and CDR2 is SQIVND in the germline V gene (reference sequence). V was pared by 6 bases and J by 4 bases, with 16 bases between. The CDR3 runs to 15 residues.

The chain is built from TRBV2 and TRBJ1-1; 10 nucleotides agree with TRBD1. There are 16 residues in the CDR3. The trim removed 3 bases at V and 0 bases at J, leaving 4 bases unmatched. From germline, CDR1 is SNHLY and CDR2 FYNNEI. The CDR3 reads CASSEDRGGMNTEAFF. As DNA, the CDR3 is TGTGCCAGCAGTGAGGACAGGGGGGGGATGAACACTGAAGCTTTCTTT.

The chain carries TRBV7-6 and TRBJ2-2; 10 bases match TRBD2. Unmatched junction bases numbered 13, after V lost 5 bases and J lost 4 bases. The CDR3 runs to 18 residues. From germline, CDR1 is SGHVS and CDR2 FNYEAQ. The CDR3 reads CASSPQVSSGRFTGELFF. Here the CDR3 DNA reads TGTGCCAGCAGCCCGCAAGTGTCTAGCGGGAGATTCACCGGGGAGCTGTTTTTT.

CDR3 sequence reads: CASRPLQGINTGELFF. CDR3 DNA: TGTGCCAGCAGACCATTACAGGGTATTAACACCGGGGAGCTGTTTTTT. J is TRBJ2-2 and V is TRBV28; a weak D match, TRBD1 (6 bases). V was clipped by 6 bases and J by 2 bases, with 16 bases between them. The germline gives CDR1 MDHEN, CDR2 SYDVKM. This CDR3 is 16 amino acids long.

The rearrangement joins TRBV5-5 to TRBJ2-1, with 11 bases fitting TRBD2. CDR1 is SGHKS, CDR2 YYEKEE, per germline (reference sequence). The trim removed 4 bases at V and 3 bases at J, leaving 9 bases unmatched. The CDR3 loop spans 17 amino acids. CDR3 residues: CASSPGTSGPYYNEQFF. CDR3 nucleotide sequence: TGTGCCAGCAGCCCCGGGACTAGCGGCCCCTACTACAATGAGCAGTTCTTC.

This chain joins TRBV7-8 and TRBJ2-7; 7 nucleotides match TRBD1. The J segment lost 3 bases and the V segment lost 5 bases, leaving 16 bases of the junction unmatched. The CDR3 covers 17 residues. The V gene's germline CDR1 is SGHVS and CDR2 FQNEAQ. This CDR3 reads CASSPPAWTGGIYEQYF. CDR3 nucleotide sequence: TGTGCCAGCAGCCCCCCCGCGTGGACAGGAGGAATCTACGAGCAGTACTTC.

The chain recombines TRBV10-1 with TRBJ2-1, with D possibly being TRBD2 (6 bases). V was trimmed by 0 bases and J by 2 bases, leaving 14 bases between them. CDR1 WNHNN and CDR2 SYGVQD come from the germline V gene (reference sequence). The CDR3 runs to 17 residues. The DNA of the CDR3 is TGCGCCAGCAGTGAGTCAACCAGCGGGCGAACCTACAATGAGCAGTTCTTC. Its protein product is CASSESTSGRTYNEQFF.

This chain uses TRBV7-9 with TRBJ2-7; 8 nucleotides match TRBD2. Germline V gene lookup returns CDR1 SEHNR and CDR2 FQNEAQ (reference sequence). The V segment lost 3 bases and the J segment 4 bases; nucleotides outside the gene matches: 11. CDR3 length equals 16 residues. The CDR3 sequence: CASSFLAGQIPYEQYF. The DNA of the CDR3 is TGTGCCAGCAGCTTCCTAGCGGGCCAGATACCGTACGAGCAGTACTTC. The full variable domain, with the rest looked up from reference TRBV7-9 and TRBJ2-7, is DTGVSQNPRHKITKRGQNVTFRCDPISEHNRLYWYRQTLGQGPEFLTYFQNEAQLEKSRLLSDRFSAERPKGSFSTLEIQRTEQGDSAMYLCASSFLAGQIPYEQYFGPGTRLTVT.

V is TRBV28 and J is TRBJ2-1, with 7 positions matching TRBD2. Looked up from germline, CDR1 is MDHEN and CDR2 is SYDVKM. V lost 6 bases and J lost 0; bases outside the gene matches: 5. The CDR3 totals 15 residues. The CDR3: CASRESGASYNEQFF. The CDR3 DNA is TGTGCCAGCAGAGAGAGCGGGGCCTCCTACAATGAGCAGTTCTTC.

This chain links TRBV7-3 with TRBJ2-1, with D hard to call. The CDR3 is 13 amino acids. Per germline, CDR1 SGHTA and CDR2 FQGTGA. V shed 4 bases and J shed 5 bases, with 9 bases lying between them. CDR3 sequence: CASSSRGHNEQFF. CDR3 nucleotide sequence: TGTGCCAGCAGCTCTCGCGGCCACAATGAGCAGTTCTTC. The whole variable domain, filled in from reference TRBV7-3 and TRBJ2-1, reads GAGVSQTPSNKVTEKGKYVELRCDPISGHTALYWYRQSLGQGPEFLIYFQGTGAADDSGLPNDRFFAVRPEGSVSTLKIQRTERGDSAVYLCASSSRGHNEQFFGPGTRLTVL.

J is TRBJ2-7 and V is TRBV27; D not resolved. The V end was cut by 2 bases, the J end by 0 bases, with 11 bases between. Germline CDR1 and CDR2: MNHEY and SMNVEV (reference sequence). The CDR3 length is 15 residues. In DNA, the CDR3 is TGTGCCAGCAGTTTACCTGGACGGAGCTCCTACGAGCAGTACTTC. The encoded protein is CASSLPGRSSYEQYF.

The chain couples TRBV11-2 to TRBJ1-5; D gene uncertain. This CDR3 has 13 residues. Germline V gene data show CDR1 as SGHAT and CDR2 as FQNNGV. Between the trimmed V and J ends, which lost 2 bases and 6 bases, there was a span of 8 bases. This CDR3 reads CASSLTNTQPQHF. The CDR3, as DNA: TGTGCCAGCAGCTTAACCAACACTCAGCCCCAGCATTTT.

This chain links TRBV7-3 with TRBJ2-1; D might be TRBD1 or TRBD2, each matching 5 bases. V was cut by 5 bases and J by 0 bases, with 14 bases left in between. The CDR3 is made up of 16 amino acids. Per germline, CDR1 SGHTA and CDR2 FQGTGA. In nucleotides, the CDR3 is TGTGCCAGCAGCCAATCCGGGACCAGCTCCTACAATGAGCAGTTCTTC. Translating it yields CASSQSGTSSYNEQFF.

This chain uses TRBV30 with TRBJ2-2, with D perhaps matching TRBD1 (6 bases). With 3 bases removed from V and 7 bases from J, the gap between germline ends came to 12 bases. Germline V gives CDR1 GTSNPN, CDR2 SVGIG (reference sequence). The CDR3 length is 13 residues. CDR3 residues: CAWSLGGHGELFF. The CDR3, as DNA: TGTGCCTGGAGCTTAGGGGGTCACGGGGAGCTGTTTTTT.

The chain employs TRBV29-1 and TRBJ2-1; 9 bases are shared with TRBD2. The CDR3 sequence is 14 residues long. V lost 3 bases and J lost 5; bases outside the gene matches: 5. Germline V lookup: CDR1 SQVTM, CDR2 ANQGSEA. CDR3 nucleotides: TGCAGCGTTGATGGGCTAGCGGGAAACAATGAGCAGTTCTTC. Its protein is CSVDGLAGNNEQFF.

This chain joins TRBV7-9 and TRBJ2-5, with D possibly matching TRBD2 (6 bases). The V gene lost 5 bases and the J gene lost 2 bases, with 18 bases spanning the gap. Germline CDR1 is SEHNR and CDR2 is FQNEAQ (reference sequence). The CDR3 length is 16 residues. The CDR3 region has the DNA TGTGCCAGCAGCCCTGGTTGGAGGGGTGGTCAAGAGACCCAGTACTTC. Its protein is CASSPGWRGGQETQYF. The full variable domain, rest sourced from reference TRBV7-9 and TRBJ2-5, is DTGVSQNPRHKITKRGQNVTFRCDPISEHNRLYWYRQTLGQGPEFLTYFQNEAQLEKSRLLSDRFSAERPKGSFSTLEIQRTEQGDSAMYLCASSPGWRGGQETQYFGPGTRLLVL.

The chain joins TRBV10-3 to TRBJ2-7; D is unresolved. The CDR3 sequence is 13 residues long. CDR1 and CDR2 from the germline V gene are ENHRY and SYGVKD. Deletions cut 2 bases from V and 6 bases from J, with 11 bases between. The CDR3 nucleotides are TGTGCCATCAGTGAGGCCCGACTCCTCGAGCAGTACTTC. Protein sequence: CAISEARLLEQYF.

As for this clone: This same CDR3 is encoded by further DNA sequences in the sample. The V gene is TRBV29-1, the J gene TRBJ2-1; D perhaps matches TRBD2 (5 bases). The V and J ends lost 7 bases and 0 bases respectively, with 19 bases between them. This CDR3 is built from 16 residues. Germline values: CDR1 SQVTM, CDR2 ANQGSEA. CDR3 residues: CSAVGAFGSSYNEQFF. DNA for the CDR3: TGCAGCGCCGTGGGAGCATTCGGAAGCTCCTACAATGAGCAGTTCTTC.

The chain recombines TRBV11-3 with TRBJ2-1; D is perhaps TRBD1 (5 bases). V lost 4 bases to trimming and J lost 0 bases, with 13 bases between them. Germline V gene sequence: CDR1 SGHNT, CDR2 YENEEA. The CDR3 is 16 amino acids. The CDR3 DNA reads TGTGCCAGCAGCTCTACGACAGAGAGCTCCTACAATGAGCAGTTCTTC. The encoded protein is CASSSTTESSYNEQFF.

The rearrangement uses TRBV7-9 and TRBJ2-3; D uncertain. Between the trimmed V and J ends, which lost 1 base and 10 bases, there was a span of 12 bases. The V gene's germline CDR1 is SEHNR and CDR2 FQNEAQ (reference sequence). The CDR3 has 13 amino acids. In DNA form, the CDR3 reads TGTGCCAGCAGCTTAGAAGACGGTGTTTCGCAGTATTTT. The encoded protein is CASSLEDGVSQYF.

V usage is TRBV5-6 and J usage is TRBJ1-2; D unresolved. Trimming removed 0 bases at V and 6 bases at J, with 15 bases between. The CDR3 contains 15 residues. Germline assignment: CDR1 SGHDT and CDR2 YYEEEE. This CDR3 reads CASSLAVERRDGYTF. In DNA, the CDR3 is TGTGCCAGCAGCTTGGCAGTCGAGCGACGGGATGGCTACACCTTC.

The V call is TRBV9, the J call TRBJ1-4; maybe TRBD1 (5 bases). In germline, CDR1 is SGDLS, CDR2 YYNGEE. V lost 2 bases to trimming and J lost 10 bases, with 15 bases between them. The CDR3 has 14 residues. The DNA for the CDR3 is TGTGCCAGCAGCGTTCAGGGTAAGGGAGGAAAACTGTTTTTT. Translation: CASSVQGKGGKLFF.

The chain recombines TRBV7-6 with TRBJ1-1, with unresolved D. Trimming took 1 base from V and 0 from J, leaving 9 bases between them. Germline assignment: CDR1 SGHVS and CDR2 FNYEAQ. The CDR3 totals 15 residues. The CDR3 loop is CASSLVRTMNTEAFF. The CDR3 nucleotides are TGTGCCAGCAGCTTAGTTCGGACCATGAACACTGAAGCTTTCTTT. Using reference TRBV7-6 and TRBJ1-1 for the parts outside the CDR3, the full variable domain is GAGVSQSPRYKVTKRGQDVALRCDPISGHVSLYWYRQALGQGPEFLTYFNYEAQQDKSGLPNDRFSAERPEGSISTLTIQRTEQRDSAMYRCASSLVRTMNTEAFFGQGTRLTVV.

The chain couples TRBV28 to TRBJ2-5, with 8 bases lining up with TRBD1. V lost 4 bases, J lost 2 bases, and 12 bases stayed unmatched. CDR1 and CDR2 from the germline V gene are MDHEN and SYDVKM. The CDR3 covers 17 residues. The CDR3 DNA sequence: TGTGCCAGCAGTTCACGCGGACAGGGTTGGGGGCAAGAGACCCAGTACTTC. It translates to CASSSRGQGWGQETQYF. The entire variable domain, with the rest obtained from reference TRBV28 and TRBJ2-5, is as follows: DVKVTQSSRYLVKRTGEKVFLECVQDMDHENMFWYRQDPGLGLRLIYFSYDVKMKEKGDIPEGYSVSREKKERFSLILESASTNQTSMYLCASSSRGQGWGQETQYFGPGTRLLVL.